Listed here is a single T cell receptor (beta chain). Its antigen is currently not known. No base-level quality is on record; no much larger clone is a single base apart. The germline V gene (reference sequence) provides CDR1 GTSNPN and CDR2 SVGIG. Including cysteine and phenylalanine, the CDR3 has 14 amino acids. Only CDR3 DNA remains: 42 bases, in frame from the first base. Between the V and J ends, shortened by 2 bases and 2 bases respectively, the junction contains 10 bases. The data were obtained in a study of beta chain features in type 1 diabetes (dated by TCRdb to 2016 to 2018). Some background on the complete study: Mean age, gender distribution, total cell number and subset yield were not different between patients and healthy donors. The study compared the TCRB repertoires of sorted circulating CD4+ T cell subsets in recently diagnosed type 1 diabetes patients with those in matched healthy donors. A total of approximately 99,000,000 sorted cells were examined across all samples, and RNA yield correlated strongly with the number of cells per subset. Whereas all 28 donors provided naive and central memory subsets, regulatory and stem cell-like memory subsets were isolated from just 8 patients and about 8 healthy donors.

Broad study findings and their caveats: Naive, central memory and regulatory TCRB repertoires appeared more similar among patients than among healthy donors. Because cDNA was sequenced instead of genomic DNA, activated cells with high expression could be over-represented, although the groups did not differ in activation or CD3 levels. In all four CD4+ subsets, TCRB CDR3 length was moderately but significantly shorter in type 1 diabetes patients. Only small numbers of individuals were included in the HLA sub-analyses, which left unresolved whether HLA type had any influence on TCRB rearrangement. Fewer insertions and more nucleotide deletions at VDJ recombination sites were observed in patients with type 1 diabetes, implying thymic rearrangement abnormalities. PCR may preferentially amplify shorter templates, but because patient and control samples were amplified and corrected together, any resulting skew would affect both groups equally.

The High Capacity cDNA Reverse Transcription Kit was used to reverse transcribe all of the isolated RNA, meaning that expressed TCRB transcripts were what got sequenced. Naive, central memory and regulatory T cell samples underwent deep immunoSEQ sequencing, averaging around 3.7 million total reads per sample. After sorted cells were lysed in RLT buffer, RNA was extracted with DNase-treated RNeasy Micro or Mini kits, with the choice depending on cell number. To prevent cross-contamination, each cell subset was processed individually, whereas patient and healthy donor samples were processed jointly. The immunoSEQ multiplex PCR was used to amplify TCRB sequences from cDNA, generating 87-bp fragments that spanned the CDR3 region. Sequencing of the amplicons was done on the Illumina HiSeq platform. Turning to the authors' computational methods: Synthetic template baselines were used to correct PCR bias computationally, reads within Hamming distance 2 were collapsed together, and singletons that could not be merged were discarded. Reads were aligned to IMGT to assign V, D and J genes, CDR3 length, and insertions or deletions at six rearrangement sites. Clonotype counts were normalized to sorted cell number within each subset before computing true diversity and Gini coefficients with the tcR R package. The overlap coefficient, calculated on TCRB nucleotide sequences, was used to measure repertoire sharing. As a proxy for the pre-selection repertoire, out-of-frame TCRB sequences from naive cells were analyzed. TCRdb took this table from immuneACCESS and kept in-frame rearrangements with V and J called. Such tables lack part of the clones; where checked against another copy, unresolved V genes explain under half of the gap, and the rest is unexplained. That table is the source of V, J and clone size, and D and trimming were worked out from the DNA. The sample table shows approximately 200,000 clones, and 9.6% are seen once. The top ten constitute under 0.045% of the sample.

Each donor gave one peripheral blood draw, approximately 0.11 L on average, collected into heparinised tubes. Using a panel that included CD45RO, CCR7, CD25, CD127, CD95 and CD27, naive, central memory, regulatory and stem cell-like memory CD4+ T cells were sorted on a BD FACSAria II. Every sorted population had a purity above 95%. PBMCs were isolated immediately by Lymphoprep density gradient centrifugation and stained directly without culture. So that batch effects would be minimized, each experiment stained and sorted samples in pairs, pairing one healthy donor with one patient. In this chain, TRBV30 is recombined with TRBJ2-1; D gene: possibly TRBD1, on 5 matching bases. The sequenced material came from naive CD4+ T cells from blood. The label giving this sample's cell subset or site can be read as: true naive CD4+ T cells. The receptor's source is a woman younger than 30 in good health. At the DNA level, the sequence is TGTGCCTGGAGTCGCCCAGGGACCTACAATGAGCAGTTCTTC. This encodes CAWSRPGTYNEQFF. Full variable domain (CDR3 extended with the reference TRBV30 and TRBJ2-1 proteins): SQTIHQWPATLVQPVGSPLSLECTVEGTSNPNLYWYRQAAGRGLQLLFYSVGIGQISSEVPQNLSASRPQDRQFILSSKKLLLSDSGFYLCAWSRPGTYNEQFFGPGTRLTVL.